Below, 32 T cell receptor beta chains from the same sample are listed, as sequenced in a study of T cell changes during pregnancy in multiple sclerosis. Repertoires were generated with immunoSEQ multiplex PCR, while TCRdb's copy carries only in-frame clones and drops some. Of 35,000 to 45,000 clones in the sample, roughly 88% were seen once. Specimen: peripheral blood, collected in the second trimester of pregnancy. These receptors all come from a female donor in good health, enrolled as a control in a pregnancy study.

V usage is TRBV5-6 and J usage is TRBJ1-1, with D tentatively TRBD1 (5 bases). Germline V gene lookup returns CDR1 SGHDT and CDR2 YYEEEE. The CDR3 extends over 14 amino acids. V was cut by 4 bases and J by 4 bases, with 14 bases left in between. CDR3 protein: CASSEPAGGTEAFF. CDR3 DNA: TGTGCCAGCAGCGAACCAGCGGGGGGCACTGAAGCTTTCTTT.

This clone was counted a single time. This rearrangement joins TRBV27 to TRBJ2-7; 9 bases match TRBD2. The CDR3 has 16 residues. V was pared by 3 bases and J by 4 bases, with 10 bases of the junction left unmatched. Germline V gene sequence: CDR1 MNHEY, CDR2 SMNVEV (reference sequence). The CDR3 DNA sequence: TGTGCCAGCAGTTTTTCGGGCAGCGGGGGGAGGTACGAGCAGTACTTC. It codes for CASSFSGSGGRYEQYF.

The CDR3 DNA reads TGTGCCAGCAGCCGGGAGCGGCAGATCAATCAGCCCCAGCATTTT. Its translation is CASSRERQINQPQHF. V gene TRBV7-8 combines with J gene TRBJ1-5; D gene unclear. V gave up 5 bases and J gave up 3 bases, with 14 bases separating them. The CDR3 spans 15 residues. Germline V gives CDR1 SGHVS, CDR2 FQNEAQ.

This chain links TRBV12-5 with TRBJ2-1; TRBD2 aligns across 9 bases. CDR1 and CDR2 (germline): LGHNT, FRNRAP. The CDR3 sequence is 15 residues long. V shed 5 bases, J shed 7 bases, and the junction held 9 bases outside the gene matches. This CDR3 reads CASGPPSSGTNEQFF. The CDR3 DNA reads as TGTGCTAGTGGTCCGCCTTCTAGCGGGACAAATGAGCAGTTCTTC.

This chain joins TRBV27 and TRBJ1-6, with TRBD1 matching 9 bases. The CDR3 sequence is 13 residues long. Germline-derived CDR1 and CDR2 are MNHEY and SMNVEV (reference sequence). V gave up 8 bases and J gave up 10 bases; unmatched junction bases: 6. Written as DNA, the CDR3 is TGTGCCAGCGGACAGGGGAGAGGATCACCCCTCCACTTT. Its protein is CASGQGRGSPLHF.

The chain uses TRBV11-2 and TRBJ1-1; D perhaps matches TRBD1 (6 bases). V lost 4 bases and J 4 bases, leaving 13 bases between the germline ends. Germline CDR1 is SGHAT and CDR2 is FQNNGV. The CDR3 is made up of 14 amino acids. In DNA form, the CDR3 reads TGTGCCAGCAGCTCACAACAGGGTGGCACTGAAGCTTTCTTT. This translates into CASSSQQGGTEAFF.

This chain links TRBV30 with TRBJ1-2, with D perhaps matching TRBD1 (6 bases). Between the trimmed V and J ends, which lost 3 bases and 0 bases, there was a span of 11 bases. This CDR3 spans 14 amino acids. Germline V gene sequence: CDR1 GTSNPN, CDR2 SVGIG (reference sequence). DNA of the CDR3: TGTGCCTGGAGGCCGGGACATTCTAACTATGGCTACACCTTC. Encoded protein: CAWRPGHSNYGYTF.

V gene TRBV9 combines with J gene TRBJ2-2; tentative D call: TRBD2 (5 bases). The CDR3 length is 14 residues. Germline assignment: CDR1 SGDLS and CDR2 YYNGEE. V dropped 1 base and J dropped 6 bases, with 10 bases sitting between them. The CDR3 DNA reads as TGTGCCAGCAGCGTAAGAGGGTTGGCCGGGGAGCTGTTTTTT. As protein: CASSVRGLAGELFF.

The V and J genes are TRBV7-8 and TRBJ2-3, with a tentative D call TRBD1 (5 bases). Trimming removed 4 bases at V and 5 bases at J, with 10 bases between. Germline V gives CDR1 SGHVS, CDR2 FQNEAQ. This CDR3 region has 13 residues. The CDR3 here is CASSWAGIDTQYF. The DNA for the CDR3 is TGTGCCAGCAGCTGGGCAGGGATAGATACGCAGTATTTT.

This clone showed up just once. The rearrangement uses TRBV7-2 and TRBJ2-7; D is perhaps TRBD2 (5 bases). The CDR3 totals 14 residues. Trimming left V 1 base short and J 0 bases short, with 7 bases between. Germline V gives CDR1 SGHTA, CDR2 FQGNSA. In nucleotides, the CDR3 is TGTGCCAGCAGCTTAGGGCGGGCCTCCTACGAGCAGTACTTC. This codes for CASSLGRASYEQYF.

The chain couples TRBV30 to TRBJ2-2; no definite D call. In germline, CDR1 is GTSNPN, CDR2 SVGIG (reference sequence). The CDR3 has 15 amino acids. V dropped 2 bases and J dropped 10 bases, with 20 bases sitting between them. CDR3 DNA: TGTGCCTGGAGTCAGACATCCTCCTCGAAAAAGGAGCTGTTTTTT. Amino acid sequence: CAWSQTSSSKKELFF.

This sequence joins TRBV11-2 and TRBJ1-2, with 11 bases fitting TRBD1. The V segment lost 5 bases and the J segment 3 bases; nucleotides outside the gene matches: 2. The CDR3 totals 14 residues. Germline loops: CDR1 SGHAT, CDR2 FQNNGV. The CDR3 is CASSPDRGHYGYTF. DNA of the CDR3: TGTGCCAGCAGCCCGGACAGGGGGCACTATGGCTACACCTTC.

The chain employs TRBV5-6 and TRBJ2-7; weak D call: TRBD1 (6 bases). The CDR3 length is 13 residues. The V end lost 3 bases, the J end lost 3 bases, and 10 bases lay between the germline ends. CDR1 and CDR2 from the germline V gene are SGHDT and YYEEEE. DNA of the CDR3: TGTGCCAGCAGCTATGACAGGAACTACGAGCAGTACTTC. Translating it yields CASSYDRNYEQYF.

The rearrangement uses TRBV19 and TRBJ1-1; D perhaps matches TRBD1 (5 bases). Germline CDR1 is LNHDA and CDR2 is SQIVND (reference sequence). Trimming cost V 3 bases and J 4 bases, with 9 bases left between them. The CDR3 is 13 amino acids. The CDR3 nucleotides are TGTGCCAGTAGTATCGTGGGGGGCACTGAAGCTTTCTTT. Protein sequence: CASSIVGGTEAFF.

The CDR3 sequence is CASSESGEDEQFF. CDR3 coding DNA: TGCGCCAGCAGTGAGTCGGGCGAAGATGAGCAGTTCTTC. The genes are TRBV10-2 and TRBJ2-1; unclear D gene. The CDR3 consists of 13 residues. V lost 0 bases and J lost 8, with 8 bases in between. Germline CDR1 is WSHSY and CDR2 is SAAADI.

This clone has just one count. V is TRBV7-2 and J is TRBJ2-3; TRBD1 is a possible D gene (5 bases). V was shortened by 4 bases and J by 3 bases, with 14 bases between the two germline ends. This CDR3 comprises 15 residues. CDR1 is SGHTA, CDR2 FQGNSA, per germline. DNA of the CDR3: TGTGCCAGCAGCTCGCCAGGGTCCAAAACAGATACGCAGTATTTT. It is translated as CASSSPGSKTDTQYF. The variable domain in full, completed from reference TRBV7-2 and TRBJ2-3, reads GAGVSQSPSNKVTEKGKDVELRCDPISGHTALYWYRQSLGQGLEFLIYFQGNSAPDKSGLPSDRFSAERTGGSVSTLTIQRTQQEDSAVYLCASSSPGSKTDTQYFGPGTRLTVL.

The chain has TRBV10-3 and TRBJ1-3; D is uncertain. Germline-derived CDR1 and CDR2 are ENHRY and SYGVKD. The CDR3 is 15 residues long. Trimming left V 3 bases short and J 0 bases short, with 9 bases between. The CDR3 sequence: CAISDQAISGNTIYF. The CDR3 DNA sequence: TGTGCCATCAGTGACCAGGCCATCTCTGGAAACACCATATATTTT.

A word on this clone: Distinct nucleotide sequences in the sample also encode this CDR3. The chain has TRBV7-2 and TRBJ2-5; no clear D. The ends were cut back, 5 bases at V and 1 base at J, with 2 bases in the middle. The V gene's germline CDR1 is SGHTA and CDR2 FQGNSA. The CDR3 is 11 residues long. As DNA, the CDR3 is TGTGCCAGCAGCCGCCAAGAGACCCAGTACTTC. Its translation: CASSRQETQYF.

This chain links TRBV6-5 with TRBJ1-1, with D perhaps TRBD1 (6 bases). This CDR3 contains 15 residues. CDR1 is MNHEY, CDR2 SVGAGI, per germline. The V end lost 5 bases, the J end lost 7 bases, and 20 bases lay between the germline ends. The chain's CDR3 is CASSPSGGAGGEAFF. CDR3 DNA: TGTGCCAGCAGTCCAAGTGGGGGCGCGGGAGGTGAAGCTTTCTTT.

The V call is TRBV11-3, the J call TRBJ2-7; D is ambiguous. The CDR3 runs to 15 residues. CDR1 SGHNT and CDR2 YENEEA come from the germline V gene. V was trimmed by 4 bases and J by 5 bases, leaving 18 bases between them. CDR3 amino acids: CASSSAWVLEDEQYF. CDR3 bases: TGTGCCAGCAGCTCAGCCTGGGTCCTCGAGGACGAGCAGTACTTC.

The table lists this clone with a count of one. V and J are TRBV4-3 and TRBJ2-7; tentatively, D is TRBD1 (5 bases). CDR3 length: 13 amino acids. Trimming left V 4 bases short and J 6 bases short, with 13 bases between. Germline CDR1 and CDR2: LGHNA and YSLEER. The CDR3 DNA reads TGCGCCAGCAGCCTCATGTATCAGGGCGAGCAGTACTTC. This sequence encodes CASSLMYQGEQYF.

CDR3 protein: CAWGPRPRGSRGYTF. CDR3 nucleotide sequence: TGTGCCTGGGGCCCCCGACCGCGAGGGTCGCGTGGCTACACCTTC. The chain couples TRBV30 to TRBJ1-2; D is uncertain. Trimming cost V 5 bases and J 7 bases, with 23 bases left between them. CDR1 is GTSNPN, CDR2 SVGIG, per germline (reference sequence). The CDR3 loop spans 15 amino acids.

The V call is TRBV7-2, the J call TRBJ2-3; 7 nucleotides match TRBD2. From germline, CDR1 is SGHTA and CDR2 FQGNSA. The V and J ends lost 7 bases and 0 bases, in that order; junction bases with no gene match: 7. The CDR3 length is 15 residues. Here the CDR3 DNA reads TGTGCCAGCACCCCGGGACTATTCAGCACAGATACGCAGTATTTT. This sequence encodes CASTPGLFSTDTQYF. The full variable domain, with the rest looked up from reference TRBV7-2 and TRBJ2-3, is GAGVSQSPSNKVTEKGKDVELRCDPISGHTALYWYRQSLGQGLEFLIYFQGNSAPDKSGLPSDRFSAERTGGSVSTLTIQRTQQEDSAVYLCASTPGLFSTDTQYFGPGTRLTVL.

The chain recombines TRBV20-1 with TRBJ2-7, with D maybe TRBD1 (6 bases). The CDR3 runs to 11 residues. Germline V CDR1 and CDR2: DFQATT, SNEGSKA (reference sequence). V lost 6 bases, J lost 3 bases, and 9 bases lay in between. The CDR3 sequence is CSAGTLYEQYF. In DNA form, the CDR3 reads TGCAGTGCAGGGACACTCTACGAGCAGTACTTC.

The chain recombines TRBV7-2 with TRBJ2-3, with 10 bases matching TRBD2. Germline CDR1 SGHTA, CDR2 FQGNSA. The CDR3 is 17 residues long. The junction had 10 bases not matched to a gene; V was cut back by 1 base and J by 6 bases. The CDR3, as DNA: TGTGCCAGCAGCTTAGTGTCCAGCGGGGGGGTCGCGGATACGCAGTATTTT. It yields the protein CASSLVSSGGVADTQYF.

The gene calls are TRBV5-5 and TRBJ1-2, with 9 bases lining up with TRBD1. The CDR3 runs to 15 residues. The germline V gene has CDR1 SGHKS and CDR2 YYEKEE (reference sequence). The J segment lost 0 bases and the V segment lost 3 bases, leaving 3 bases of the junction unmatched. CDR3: CASSWGQGSNYGYTF. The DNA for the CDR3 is TGTGCCAGCAGCTGGGGACAGGGCTCTAACTATGGCTACACCTTC.

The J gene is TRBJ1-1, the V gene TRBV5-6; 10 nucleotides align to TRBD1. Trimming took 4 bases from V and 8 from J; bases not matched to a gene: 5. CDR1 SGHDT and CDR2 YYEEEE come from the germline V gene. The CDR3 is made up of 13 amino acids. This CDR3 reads CASSQGQGDEAFF. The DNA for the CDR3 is TGTGCCAGCAGCCAAGGACAGGGGGACGAAGCTTTCTTT.

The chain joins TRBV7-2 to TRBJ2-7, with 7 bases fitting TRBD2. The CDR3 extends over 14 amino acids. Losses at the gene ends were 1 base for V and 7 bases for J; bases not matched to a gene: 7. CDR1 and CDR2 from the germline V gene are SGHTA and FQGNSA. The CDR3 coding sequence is TGTGCCAGCAGCTTAGGGGGGGGACTACTTGAGCAGTACTTC. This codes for CASSLGGGLLEQYF.

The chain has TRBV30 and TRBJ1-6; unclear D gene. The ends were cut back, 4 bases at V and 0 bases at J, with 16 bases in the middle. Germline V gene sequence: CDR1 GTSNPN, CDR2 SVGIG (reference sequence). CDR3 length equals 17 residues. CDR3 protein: CAWTPPAPGSYNSPLHF. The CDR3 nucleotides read TGTGCCTGGACCCCTCCGGCCCCGGGCTCCTATAATTCACCCCTCCACTTT.

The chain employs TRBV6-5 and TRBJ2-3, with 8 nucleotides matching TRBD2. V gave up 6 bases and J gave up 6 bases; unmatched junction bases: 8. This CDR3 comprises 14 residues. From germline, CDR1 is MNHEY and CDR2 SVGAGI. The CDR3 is CASSLGRVLDTQYF. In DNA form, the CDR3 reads TGTGCCAGCAGCCTCGGGAGGGTCCTGGATACGCAGTATTTT.

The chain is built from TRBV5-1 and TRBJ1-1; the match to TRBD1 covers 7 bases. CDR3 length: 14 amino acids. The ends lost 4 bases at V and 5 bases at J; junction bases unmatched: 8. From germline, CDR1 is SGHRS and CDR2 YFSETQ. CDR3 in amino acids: CASSPDRVGTEAFF. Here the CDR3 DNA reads TGCGCCAGCAGCCCAGACAGGGTCGGGACTGAAGCTTTCTTT.

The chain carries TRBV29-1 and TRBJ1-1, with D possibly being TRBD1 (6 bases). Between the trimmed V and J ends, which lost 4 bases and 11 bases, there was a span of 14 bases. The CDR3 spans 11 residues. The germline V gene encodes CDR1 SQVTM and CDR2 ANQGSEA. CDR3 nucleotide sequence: TGCAGCGTTGGGGCAGGGGACGGCGCTTTCTTT. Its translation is CSVGAGDGAFF.